This passage covers 12 T cell receptor beta chains from one sample sequenced in a study of T cell repertoires in cytomegalovirus infection. One entry per CDR3 protein, called by TCRdb with MiXCR from the reads. This table holds about 330,000 distinct CDR3 sequences, more than 9% found once. The sequenced material came from PBMCs. These receptors all come from a human donor in good health (CMV status not recorded). Some clones in this sample may be carry-over from other donors' samples.

This clonotype was seen a few times. The chain uses TRBV5-8 and TRBJ1-5, with a tentative D call TRBD1 (5 bases). Trimming shortened V by 3 bases and J by 1 base, and 11 bases separated the two germline ends. CDR3 size: 15 residues. Germline CDR1 reads SGHTS; CDR2 reads YDEGEE. CDR3 DNA sequence: TGTGCCAGCAGCTCTAAGGGGTTCAGCAATCAGCCCCAGCATTTT. Translated, it gives CASSSKGFSNQPQHF.

In this sample, this clonotype turned up many times. This chain joins TRBV7-2 and TRBJ2-5; the D is unclear. Germline V gives CDR1 SGHTA, CDR2 FQGNSA. V was pared by 4 bases and J by 5 bases, with 17 bases between. The CDR3 contains 15 residues. This chain's CDR3 is CASSSTGTASETQYF. DNA for the CDR3: TGTGCCAGCAGCTCTACTGGCACCGCTTCGGAGACCCAGTACTTC.

At least ten counts were recorded for this clonotype. V usage is TRBV28 and J usage is TRBJ2-7; D is unresolved. The CDR3 extends over 13 amino acids. V shed 2 bases and J shed 1 base, with 6 bases lying between them. Germline values: CDR1 MDHEN, CDR2 SYDVKM. The CDR3 sequence: CASSLPLSYEQYF. As DNA, the CDR3 is TGTGCCAGCAGTTTACCCCTTTCCTACGAGCAGTACTTC.

V gene TRBV3-1 combines with J gene TRBJ1-2; 9 bases match TRBD1. V trimming: 2 bases; J trimming: 8 bases; junction bases outside the gene matches: 9. The CDR3 sequence is 15 residues long. The germline V gene encodes CDR1 LGHDT and CDR2 YNNKEL (reference sequence). The CDR3: CASSQQNRGQRGYTF. The CDR3 nucleotides are TGTGCCAGCAGCCAACAAAACAGGGGGCAGCGGGGCTACACCTTC.

This clonotype was seen repeatedly, ten times or more. The gene calls are TRBV7-2 and TRBJ1-5, with a possible D match to TRBD1 (5 bases). CDR3 length equals 15 residues. V lost 3 bases to trimming and J lost 0 bases, with 9 bases between them. The germline CDR1 and CDR2 sequences are SGHTA and FQGNSA. In nucleotides, the CDR3 is TGTGCCAGCAGCTTGGGGGTAAATAGCAATCAGCCCCAGCATTTT. Translating gives CASSLGVNSNQPQHF.

This clonotype appeared a few times. V is TRBV29-1 and J is TRBJ2-3; 8 nucleotides align to TRBD1. CDR1 is SQVTM, CDR2 ANQGSEA, per germline. V dropped 6 bases and J dropped 5; count of bases not matched to a gene: 7. The CDR3 runs to 13 residues. The CDR3 nucleotides read TGCAGCGTAGGACAGGGTCTTGGAGATACGCAGTATTTT. This sequence encodes CSVGQGLGDTQYF.

This clonotype has ten or more counts. The chain links TRBV10-3 to TRBJ2-7; tentatively, D is TRBD1 or TRBD2 (5 bases each). The CDR3 extends over 13 amino acids. CDR1 and CDR2 from the germline V gene are ENHRY and SYGVKD. V was trimmed by 7 bases and J by 1 base, leaving 11 bases between them. In nucleotides, the CDR3 is TGTGCCATCATGGGGGACGTTTCCTACGAGCAGTACTTC. This sequence encodes CAIMGDVSYEQYF.

This chain connects TRBV27 to TRBJ2-6; 10 bases agree with TRBD1. CDR1 MNHEY and CDR2 SMNVEV come from the germline V gene (reference sequence). This CDR3 comprises 20 residues. V shed 5 bases and J 1 base; nucleotides not matched to a gene: 14. Here the CDR3 reads CASSRARWDRGRSGANVLTF. The CDR3, as DNA: TGTGCCAGCAGTAGGGCCCGGTGGGACAGGGGAAGGTCTGGGGCCAACGTCCTGACTTTC. Full variable domain (outside the CDR3, taken from reference TRBV27 and TRBJ2-6): EAQVTQNPRYLITVTGKKLTVTCSQNMNHEYMSWYRQDPGLGLRQIYYSMNVEVTDKGDVPEGYKVSRKEKRNFPLILESPSPNQTSLYFCASSRARWDRGRSGANVLTFGAGSRLTVL.

This chain links TRBV7-9 with TRBJ2-3; TRBD2 matches 8 bases. The germline V gene has CDR1 SEHNR and CDR2 FQNEAQ (reference sequence). V was pared by 2 bases and J by 2 bases, with 3 bases of the junction left unmatched. This CDR3 spans 15 amino acids. CDR3 sequence (DNA): TGTGCCAGCAGCTTAAGCGGGAGATTCACAGATACGCAGTATTTT. Its protein product is CASSLSGRFTDTQYF. Full variable domain (missing parts from reference TRBV7-9 and TRBJ2-3): DTGVSQNPRHKITKRGQNVTFRCDPISEHNRLYWYRQTLGQGPEFLTYFQNEAQLEKSRLLSDRFSAERPKGSFSTLEIQRTEQGDSAMYLCASSLSGRFTDTQYFGPGTRLTVL.

This clonotype was counted between two and nine times. The CDR3 DNA reads as TGTGCCAGCAGCTCCCCTAATGCGAGGGCCGGGGAGCTGTTTTTT. Residues: CASSSPNARAGELFF. V usage is TRBV7-2 and J usage is TRBJ2-2, with TRBD2 as a possible D gene (5 bases). This CDR3 is 15 amino acids long. Germline CDR1 SGHTA, CDR2 FQGNSA. With 4 bases removed from V and 6 bases from J, the gap between germline ends came to 15 bases.

Many counts were recorded for this clonotype. The rearrangement links TRBV7-2 to TRBJ1-1; TRBD1 agrees at 8 bases. This CDR3 comprises 13 residues. The V segment lost 4 bases and the J segment 8 bases; nucleotides outside the gene matches: 6. Germline V gene data show CDR1 as SGHTA and CDR2 as FQGNSA. CDR3 sequence (DNA): TGTGCCAGCAGCTCGGACAGGGCCGTAGAAGCTTTCTTT. Residues: CASSSDRAVEAFF.

This chain joins TRBV12-3 or TRBV12-4 and TRBJ2-2, with 10 bases aligning to TRBD1. CDR3 length equals 15 residues. V was clipped by 3 bases and J by 5 bases; unmatched bases: 3. The chain's CDR3 is CASSFRQGATGELFF. The CDR3 nucleotides are TGTGCCAGCAGTTTTCGACAGGGGGCGACCGGGGAGCTGTTTTTT.